Each of the 9 T cell receptor beta chains below was sequenced from the same sample in a study of T cell responses to AZD1222 COVID-19 vaccine. Libraries were prepared by immunoSEQ multiplex PCR; TCRdb keeps only in-frame clonotypes and omits some of them. The sample records about 97,000 clones, roughly 87% being singletons. The sample was peripheral blood, taken on day 0 of AZD1222 vaccination. The origin of the receptors is an adult in good health.

V usage is TRBV7-2 and J usage is TRBJ2-1, with TRBD1 as a possible D gene (5 bases). From germline, CDR1 is SGHTA and CDR2 FQGNSA. This CDR3 comprises 15 residues. The ends were cut back, 6 bases at V and 3 bases at J, with 15 bases in the middle. CDR3 sequence: CASRRHDSNYNEQFF. The DNA of the CDR3 is TGTGCCAGCAGGCGTCACGACAGTAACTACAATGAGCAGTTCTTC.

The V and J genes are TRBV6-5 and TRBJ2-7; a weak D match, TRBD2 (6 bases). V gave up 2 bases and J gave up 1 base, with 6 bases separating them. The length of the CDR3 is 13 residues. Germline loops: CDR1 MNHEY, CDR2 SVGAGI. Here the CDR3 DNA reads TGTGCCAGCAGTTACGGGACTTCCTACGAGCAGTACTTC. Residues: CASSYGTSYEQYF.

This rearrangement joins TRBV19 to TRBJ2-1; 7 positions match TRBD1. V lost 11 bases to trimming and J lost 7 bases; unmatched junction nucleotides: 20. This CDR3 comprises 16 residues. Germline V gene sequence: CDR1 LNHDA, CDR2 SQIVND (reference sequence). The DNA for the CDR3 is TGTGCCCTTTATCTTCTCCAGCAGGGGGTGACGAATGAGCAGTTCTTC. This translates into CALYLLQQGVTNEQFF.

This clone was found once. V and J are TRBV3-1 (or the pseudogene TRBV3-2) and TRBJ2-1, with unresolved D. Germline CDR1 reads LGHDT; CDR2 reads YNNKEL (reference sequence). With 0 bases removed from V and 8 bases from J, the gap between germline ends came to 14 bases. This CDR3 is 15 amino acids long. CDR3: CASSQDFTALDEQFF. Here the CDR3 DNA reads TGTGCCAGCAGCCAAGATTTCACAGCACTCGATGAGCAGTTCTTC.

The chain is built from TRBV18 and TRBJ1-1; no clear D. V lost 5 bases and J lost 3, with 16 bases in between. The germline V gene encodes CDR1 KGHSH and CDR2 LQKENI. This CDR3 has 15 amino acids. The CDR3 region has the DNA TGTGCCAGCTCATCGAATGAGCGCGGGGACACTGAAGCTTTCTTT. Translating it yields CASSSNERGDTEAFF. The whole variable domain, filled in from reference TRBV18 and TRBJ1-1, reads NAGVMQNPRHLVRRRGQEARLRCSPMKGHSHVYWYRQLPEEGLKFMVYLQKENIIDESGMPKERFSAEFPKEGPSILRIQQVVRGDSAAYFCASSSNERGDTEAFFGQGTRLTVV.

The chain employs TRBV19 and TRBJ2-1; 12 nucleotides line up with TRBD2. Germline V gene sequence: CDR1 LNHDA, CDR2 SQIVND (reference sequence). The CDR3 covers 18 residues. Trimming at V came to 3 bases and at J to 7 bases, leaving 13 bases not matched to a gene. The CDR3 DNA reads TGTGCCAGTAGTATCCTGCACCACTATACTAGCGGGAGGAATGAGCAGTTCTTC. Translated: CASSILHHYTSGRNEQFF.

The chain links TRBV18 to TRBJ2-2; TRBD1 matches 10 bases. Germline values: CDR1 KGHSH, CDR2 LQKENI. The CDR3 is 15 residues long. V shed 9 bases, J shed 5 bases, and the junction held 9 bases outside the gene matches. The CDR3 spells CASNHGTGETGELFF. Written as DNA, the CDR3 is TGTGCCAGTAACCACGGGACAGGGGAAACCGGGGAGCTGTTTTTT.

The chain links TRBV11-2 to TRBJ2-2; no clear D gene. V lost 4 bases to trimming and J lost 0 bases, with 9 bases between them. This CDR3 is 15 amino acids long. CDR1 and CDR2 from the germline V gene are SGHAT and FQNNGV. Written as DNA, the CDR3 is TGTGCCAGCAGCTCCCAGTATGCGAACACCGGGGAGCTGTTTTTT. This gives the protein CASSSQYANTGELFF. The variable domain in full, completed from reference TRBV11-2 and TRBJ2-2, reads EAGVAQSPRYKIIEKRQSVAFWCNPISGHATLYWYQQILGQGPKLLIQFQNNGVVDDSQLPKDRFSAERLKGVDSTLKIQPAKLEDSAVYLCASSSQYANTGELFFGEGSRLTVL.

The chain carries TRBV7-9 and TRBJ1-1; weak D call: TRBD1 (5 bases). Trimming took 3 bases from V and 1 from J, leaving 18 bases between them. Germline CDR1 and CDR2: SEHNR and FQNEAQ (reference sequence). This CDR3 has 17 residues. The DNA for the CDR3 is TGTGCCAGCAGCTTCCCGAAGTTGGGGACCTCGAACACTGAAGCTTTCTTT. Protein: CASSFPKLGTSNTEAFF.